The 14 T cell receptor beta chains given below trace back to one sample, sequenced in a study of blood T cell repertoires in COVID-19. Using immunoSEQ multiplex PCR, the repertoire was profiled, and TCRdb retains in-frame clones only, with some absent. The sample gives roughly 190,000 clones, roughly four fifths of which show up once; 12% is in the top ten. Specimen: PBMCs or T cells enriched from blood (not recorded which). The receptors shown here come from a man in his forties who had recovered from COVID-19.

Concerning this clone itself: Other DNA sequences in this specimen translate into the identical CDR3. The chain uses TRBV6-5 and TRBJ2-7; perhaps TRBD1 as D (6 bases). V was shortened by 0 bases and J by 0 bases, with 9 bases between the two germline ends. The germline V gene has CDR1 MNHEY and CDR2 SVGAGI. This CDR3 is 15 amino acids long. CDR3 nucleotides: TGTGCCAGCAGTTACTCAGGCAGGGGCTCCTACGAGCAGTACTTC. It yields the protein CASSYSGRGSYEQYF.

J is TRBJ1-5 and V is TRBV4-3; 7 nucleotides align to TRBD1. CDR1 and CDR2 (germline): LGHNA, YSLEER. The ends lost 1 base at V and 2 bases at J; junction bases unmatched: 2. The CDR3 totals 15 residues. CDR3 bases: TGCGCCAGCAGCCAAGGTACAGGGGGCAATCAGCCCCAGCATTTT. Its protein is CASSQGTGGNQPQHF.

DNA for the CDR3: TGTGCCAGCAGCTTAGAACGGACATCCGACGAGCAGTACTTC. Protein product: CASSLERTSDEQYF. The V call is TRBV7-9, the J call TRBJ2-7, with D possibly being TRBD1 (5 bases). V lost 1 base, J lost 5 bases, and 12 bases lay in between. The CDR3 contains 14 residues. The V gene's germline CDR1 is SEHNR and CDR2 FQNEAQ (reference sequence). Full variable domain (rest looked up from reference TRBV7-9 and TRBJ2-7): DTGVSQNPRHKITKRGQNVTFRCDPISEHNRLYWYRQTLGQGPEFLTYFQNEAQLEKSRLLSDRFSAERPKGSFSTLEIQRTEQGDSAMYLCASSLERTSDEQYFGPGTRLTVT.

On this clone itself: The same CDR3 can be traced to other DNA sequences in this sample. The rearrangement joins TRBV27 to TRBJ2-1; TRBD2 agrees at 8 bases. J gave up 5 bases and V 5 bases, and 5 bases lay outside the gene matches. Germline-derived CDR1 and CDR2 are MNHEY and SMNVEV (reference sequence). The CDR3 is made up of 14 amino acids. The CDR3 loop reads CASSLLAEHNEQFF. Here the CDR3 DNA reads TGTGCCAGCAGTCTACTAGCGGAGCACAATGAGCAGTTCTTC.

The chain couples TRBV3-1 (or the pseudogene TRBV3-2) to TRBJ2-1; 10 nucleotides align to TRBD2. CDR3 length: 16 residues. Germline CDR1 is LGHDT and CDR2 is YNNKEL (reference sequence). Trimming at V came to 6 bases and at J to 4 bases, leaving 9 bases not matched to a gene. Here the CDR3 DNA reads TGTGCCAGCAGTCCTCCGGGACTAGCGTCATACAATGAGCAGTTCTTC. Residues: CASSPPGLASYNEQFF.

The gene calls are TRBV7-6 and TRBJ1-4; 9 nucleotides agree with TRBD1. This CDR3 region has 16 residues. CDR1 and CDR2 from the germline V gene are SGHVS and FNYEAQ. The trim removed 1 base at V and 5 bases at J, leaving 5 bases unmatched. The chain's CDR3 is CASSLDPGQGNEKLFF. The CDR3 DNA reads as TGTGCCAGCAGCTTAGATCCGGGACAGGGAAATGAAAAACTGTTTTTT.

This rearrangement joins TRBV27 to TRBJ1-2, with a tentative D call TRBD1 (5 bases). CDR3 length: 16 amino acids. Per germline, CDR1 MNHEY and CDR2 SMNVEV (reference sequence). The V end lost 2 bases, the J end lost 0 bases, and 13 bases lay between the germline ends. DNA of the CDR3: TGTGCCAGCAGTTTAACCCTACAGGTGGCTAACTATGGCTACACCTTC. This gives the protein CASSLTLQVANYGYTF.

The rearrangement links TRBV2 to TRBJ1-1, with a weak D call TRBD1 (6 bases). V lost 7 bases and J lost 5, with 11 bases in between. This CDR3 has 12 residues. CDR1 is SNHLY, CDR2 FYNNEI, per germline. The CDR3 here is CASKEGGTEAFF. The CDR3 nucleotides read TGTGCCAGCAAGGAGGGGGGGACTGAAGCTTTCTTT.

This chain uses TRBV6-5 with TRBJ1-2; D may be TRBD1 (5 bases). The V end was cut by 6 bases, the J end by 8 bases, with 10 bases between. Germline assignment: CDR1 MNHEY and CDR2 SVGAGI. This CDR3 is 11 amino acids long. The CDR3 DNA is TGTGCCAGCAGAGGGGCTGGGGGCTACACCTTC. The encoded protein is CASRGAGGYTF.

The chain recombines TRBV19 with TRBJ1-2; unclear D gene. CDR3 length: 12 amino acids. Between the trimmed V and J ends, which lost 9 bases and 0 bases, there was a span of 8 bases. The germline V gene encodes CDR1 LNHDA and CDR2 SQIVND (reference sequence). The CDR3 nucleotides are TGTGCCAGCGCAGGTCCTAACTATGGCTACACCTTC. This encodes CASAGPNYGYTF.

CDR3 sequence (DNA): TGTGCCAGCAGTTCGGCGGGAGACCCCACAGATACGCAGTATTTT. Its translation is CASSSAGDPTDTQYF. The chain combines TRBV28 with TRBJ2-3, with 7 nucleotides matching TRBD2. CDR1 is MDHEN, CDR2 SYDVKM, per germline. Trimming at V came to 4 bases and at J to 2 bases, leaving 6 bases not matched to a gene. The CDR3 spans 15 residues.

This chain uses TRBV6-2 or TRBV6-3 with TRBJ1-2, with D possibly matching TRBD1 (5 bases). CDR3 length: 12 amino acids. With 5 bases removed from V and 3 bases from J, the gap between germline ends came to 7 bases. The germline gives CDR1 MNHEY, CDR2 SVGEGT. CDR3 coding DNA: TGTGCCAGCAGTGACAGAGACTATGGCTACACCTTC. It codes for CASSDRDYGYTF.

The genes are TRBV19 and TRBJ2-1; no definite D call. The V gene lost 8 bases and the J gene lost 8 bases, with 10 bases spanning the gap. CDR1 LNHDA and CDR2 SQIVND come from the germline V gene (reference sequence). The CDR3 is 11 residues long. This chain's CDR3 is CASSSWYEQFF. DNA of the CDR3: TGTGCCAGTTCTAGTTGGTATGAGCAGTTCTTC. Full variable domain (missing parts from reference TRBV19 and TRBJ2-1): DGGITQSPKYLFRKEGQNVTLSCEQNLNHDAMYWYRQDPGQGLRLIYYSQIVNDFQKGDIAEGYSVSREKKESFPLTVTSAQKNPTAFYLCASSSWYEQFFGPGTRLTVL.

There are a few counts of this clone. The rearrangement links TRBV5-1 to TRBJ2-1; 11 bases are shared with TRBD2. Germline V gene lookup returns CDR1 SGHRS and CDR2 YFSETQ. The CDR3 sequence is 15 residues long. V lost 6 bases to trimming and J lost 4 bases; unmatched junction nucleotides: 6. Written as DNA, the CDR3 is TGCGCCAGCACCCTGGGACTAGCGGTGTACAATGAGCAGTTCTTC. As protein: CASTLGLAVYNEQFF.